One and the same sample provided the 32 T cell receptor beta chains below, sequenced in a study of CD8 T cells in ankylosing spondylitis. In TCRdb, the 5' RACE reads were re-called with MiXCR into one record per CDR3 protein. The sample includes almost 250,000 distinct CDR3 sequences, more than 25% seen only once; the top ten take around 4.5%. The sequencing sample was made of blood, either unsorted or a sorted T cell fraction (not recorded which). Every receptor here comes from a male donor with ankylosing spondylitis or in good health (not recorded which).

This chain uses TRBV20-1 with TRBJ1-4; the D is unclear. Germline lookup yields CDR1 DFQATT and CDR2 SNEGSKA (reference sequence). V was pared by 0 bases and J by 13 bases, with 12 bases between. The length of the CDR3 is 12 residues. The CDR3 region is CSARDEGAPLFF. Here the CDR3 DNA reads TGCAGTGCTAGAGATGAGGGTGCTCCACTGTTTTTT.

The rearrangement joins TRBV5-1 to TRBJ2-3; a weak D match, TRBD1 (6 bases). CDR3 size: 14 residues. Germline CDR1 reads SGHRS; CDR2 reads YFSETQ. V was shortened by 4 bases and J by 0 bases, with 9 bases between the two germline ends. As DNA, the CDR3 is TGCGCCAGCAGCAAAGGACAGAGCACAGATACGCAGTATTTT. As protein: CASSKGQSTDTQYF. Based on the CDR3 plus reference TRBV5-1 and TRBJ2-3, the full variable domain is KAGVTQTPRYLIKTRGQQVTLSCSPISGHRSVSWYQQTPGQGLQFLFEYFSETQRNKGNFPGRFSGRQFSNSRSEMNVSTLELGDSALYLCASSKGQSTDTQYFGPGTRLTVL.

In this sample, this clonotype turned up many times. The genes are TRBV20-1 and TRBJ2-2, with D uncertain. The V end lost 6 bases, the J end lost 0 bases, and 8 bases lay between the germline ends. Germline CDR1 reads DFQATT; CDR2 reads SNEGSKA (reference sequence). The CDR3 runs 13 residues. CDR3 sequence (DNA): TGCAGTGCAGAAGAAACGAACACCGGGGAGCTGTTTTTT. Amino acid sequence: CSAEETNTGELFF.

V is TRBV5-5 and J is TRBJ2-7, with 8 bases that match TRBD1. Germline V gene lookup returns CDR1 SGHKS and CDR2 YYEKEE (reference sequence). V gave up 5 bases and J gave up 2 bases; unmatched junction bases: 12. CDR3 length: 16 residues. CDR3 amino acids: CASSLFPGTGTYEQYF. The CDR3 region has the DNA TGTGCCAGCAGTTTGTTTCCCGGGACAGGAACCTACGAGCAGTACTTC.

The genes are TRBV12-3 or TRBV12-4 and TRBJ2-1; TRBD2 matches at 8 bases. J lost 2 bases, V lost 7 bases, and 4 bases had no gene match. The CDR3 extends over 14 amino acids. The CDR3 loop reads CASTPGLAYNEQFF. As DNA, the CDR3 is TGTGCCAGCACTCCGGGACTAGCCTACAATGAGCAGTTCTTC.

A few counts support this clonotype. The gene calls are TRBV10-3 and TRBJ2-7; D may be TRBD1 or TRBD2 (5 bases each). The CDR3 loop spans 12 amino acids. Germline V gene lookup returns CDR1 ENHRY and CDR2 SYGVKD. Between the trimmed V and J ends, which lost 9 bases and 0 bases, there was a span of 9 bases. The CDR3 region has the DNA TGTGCCATTGGGACGGTCTCCTACGAGCAGTACTTC. The encoded protein is CAIGTVSYEQYF.

The rearrangement joins TRBV15 to TRBJ2-1; 10 bases match TRBD1. Germline V lookup: CDR1 LNHNV, CDR2 YYDKDF (reference sequence). CDR3 size: 14 residues. Unmatched junction bases numbered 6, after V lost 4 bases and J lost 9 bases. The CDR3 spells CATSTWDRGGEQFF. For the CDR3, the DNA is TGTGCCACCAGCACCTGGGACAGGGGAGGTGAGCAGTTCTTC.

To note about this clonotype: Relative to the germline gene, one junction end is altered; a read error may explain this. The V and J genes are TRBV12-3 or TRBV12-4 and TRBJ2-1; weak D call: TRBD1 (5 bases). The length of the CDR3 is 14 residues. The CDR3 DNA is TGTGCCAGCAGCCACCCGGACATTTTGCCTTTCTTGATCTTC. This translates into CASSHPDILPFLIF.

This chain links TRBV5-4 with TRBJ2-7; possibly TRBD2 for D (5 bases). V lost 6 bases and J lost 5, with 12 bases in between. This CDR3 spans 12 amino acids. Germline CDR1 SGHNT, CDR2 YYREEE (reference sequence). CDR3 DNA sequence: TGTGCCAGCAATAATTACGGGGACGAGCAGTACTTC. This encodes CASNNYGDEQYF. Looking up the rest from reference TRBV5-4 and TRBJ2-7 gives the full variable domain: ETGVTQSPTHLIKTRGQQVTLRCSSQSGHNTVSWYQQALGQGPQFIFQYYREEENGRGNFPPRFSGLQFPNYSSELNVNALELDDSALYLCASNNYGDEQYFGPGTRLTVT.

This clonotype was counted only a few times. The V and J genes are TRBV28 and TRBJ2-1; D is possibly TRBD1 or TRBD2 (5 bases each). V lost 3 bases, J lost 2 bases, and 11 bases lay in between. The germline CDR1 and CDR2 sequences are MDHEN and SYDVKM. This CDR3 region has 15 residues. The CDR3 is CASSLGRTPYNEQFF. The CDR3 bases are TGTGCCAGCAGTTTGGGACGGACGCCCTACAATGAGCAGTTCTTC.

This chain links TRBV19 with TRBJ2-7, with 9 bases fitting TRBD1. Looked up from germline, CDR1 is LNHDA and CDR2 is SQIVND (reference sequence). V lost 3 bases and J lost 9; bases outside the gene matches: 6. CDR3 length equals 13 residues. The CDR3 DNA is TGTGCCAGTAGTATCAAACAGGGGGCATGGCAGTACTTC. It is translated as CASSIKQGAWQYF.

This chain joins TRBV6-1 and TRBJ1-1; TRBD1 might be the D (5 bases). CDR1 is MNHNS, CDR2 SASEGT, per germline. The CDR3 has 13 residues. Trimming left V 6 bases short and J 1 base short, with 9 bases between. The CDR3 protein is CASSAGANTEAFF. CDR3 sequence (DNA): TGTGCCAGCAGCGCCGGGGCGAACACTGAAGCTTTCTTT.

V gene TRBV10-3 combines with J gene TRBJ2-7; tentatively, D is TRBD1 (6 bases). CDR1 is ENHRY, CDR2 SYGVKD, per germline. This CDR3 contains 15 residues. V lost 6 bases to trimming and J lost 0 bases, with 15 bases between them. DNA for the CDR3: TGTGCCATCAGCCCCGGGACACCGAGCTCCTACGAGCAGTACTTC. Protein sequence: CAISPGTPSSYEQYF.

The chain joins TRBV10-3 to TRBJ1-2, with D perhaps TRBD1 (6 bases). The CDR3 consists of 13 residues. V was shortened by 8 bases and J by 4 bases, with 14 bases between the two germline ends. CDR1 is ENHRY and CDR2 is SYGVKD in the germline V gene. The DNA for the CDR3 is TGTGCCATCGGAGGGGGTGGAATCTATGGCTACACCTTC. As protein: CAIGGGGIYGYTF.

The genes are TRBV20-1 and TRBJ1-6, with unresolved D. Germline lookup yields CDR1 DFQATT and CDR2 SNEGSKA (reference sequence). CDR3 length: 12 amino acids. V was trimmed by 3 bases and J by 6 bases, leaving 6 bases between them. CDR3: CSASHPNSPLHF. In DNA form, the CDR3 reads TGCAGTGCTAGTCACCCTAATTCACCCCTCCACTTT.

The V call is TRBV20-1, the J call TRBJ2-2; the D is unclear. The germline V and J ends were trimmed by 6 bases and 7 bases, with 15 bases remaining between them. The CDR3 is 13 amino acids. Germline assignment: CDR1 DFQATT and CDR2 SNEGSKA (reference sequence). The CDR3 DNA reads as TGCAGTGCAGAGAAGACGACGGGCGGGGAGCTGTTTTTT. Translating gives CSAEKTTGGELFF.

There are a few counts of this clonotype. The CDR3 is CASSFGRTEDIQYF. The CDR3 DNA reads as TGTGCCAGCAGCTTTGGTAGGACAGAGGACATTCAGTACTTC. The chain carries TRBV7-9 and TRBJ2-4, with D possibly TRBD1 on 6 matching bases. There are 14 residues in the CDR3. CDR1 SEHNR and CDR2 FQNEAQ come from the germline V gene (reference sequence). V dropped 3 bases and J dropped 8 bases, with 14 bases sitting between them.

This clonotype turned up a few times. The rearrangement uses TRBV12-3 or TRBV12-4 and TRBJ2-7, with D hard to call. V lost 1 base and J lost 2, with 12 bases in between. The CDR3 extends over 15 amino acids. The CDR3 DNA is TGTGCCAGCAGTTTAGACTCCTTCCAAACCTACGAGCAGTACTTC. As protein: CASSLDSFQTYEQYF.

This clonotype was recorded a few times. The J gene is TRBJ2-7, the V gene TRBV21-1; no check of the table's D call, TRBD1, against the DNA was made. TRBV21-1 is a pseudogene segment. This CDR3 is built from 22 residues. CDR3 protein: CASSKGCPHLKDRHNRSYEQYF. The CDR3 DNA reads as TGTGCCAGCAGCAAAGGATGCCCACACCTGAAAGACAGGCACAATCGCTCCTACGAGCAGTACTTC.

The gene calls are TRBV12-3 or TRBV12-4 and TRBJ1-1; possible D gene TRBD1, 5 bases. The CDR3 covers 15 residues. Trimming removed 1 base at V and 2 bases at J, with 11 bases between. The DNA for the CDR3 is TGTGCCAGCAGTTTAGGTGCAGGGATAAACACTGAAGCTTTCTTT. It is translated as CASSLGAGINTEAFF.

This clonotype has a handful of counts. CDR3 amino acids: CSAPTGHNYGYTF. CDR3 nucleotide sequence: TGCAGTGCCCCGACAGGGCACAACTATGGCTACACCTTC. V and J are TRBV20-1 and TRBJ1-2, with TRBD1 identical over 7 bases. V was clipped by 6 bases and J by 2 bases; unmatched bases: 6. Germline V gives CDR1 DFQATT, CDR2 SNEGSKA (reference sequence). The CDR3 totals 13 residues.

This clonotype was observed a few times. The chain links TRBV20-1 to TRBJ2-2; TRBD1 aligns across 7 bases. Germline V CDR1 and CDR2: DFQATT, SNEGSKA (reference sequence). The CDR3 has 15 amino acids. Trimming took 3 bases from V and 0 from J; bases not matched to a gene: 4. The chain's CDR3 is CSARDGTANTGELFF. In DNA form, the CDR3 reads TGCAGTGCTAGGGACGGGACAGCGAACACCGGGGAGCTGTTTTTT.

This clonotype was observed a few times. The J gene is TRBJ1-1, the V gene TRBV20-1; D call uncertain. This CDR3 has 13 amino acids. The V and J ends lost 8 bases and 5 bases respectively, with 18 bases between them. Per germline, CDR1 DFQATT and CDR2 SNEGSKA (reference sequence). The CDR3 nucleotides are TGCAGTCCCGTTCTCCCTGCGGGGACTGAAGCTTTCTTT. Its protein is CSPVLPAGTEAFF.

This clonotype turned up a few times. The gene calls are TRBV7-9 and TRBJ1-1; possibly TRBD1 for D (5 bases). The V gene's germline CDR1 is SEHNR and CDR2 FQNEAQ (reference sequence). Deletions cut 10 bases from V and 6 bases from J, with 18 bases between. This CDR3 has 13 amino acids. The CDR3 reads CATSLGGVAEAFF. The DNA of the CDR3 is TGTGCCACCTCGTTGGGGGGTGTGGCTGAAGCTTTCTTT.

This chain connects TRBV6-1 to TRBJ1-2; possibly TRBD1 for D (6 bases). Germline lookup yields CDR1 MNHNS and CDR2 SASEGT. CDR3 length: 16 amino acids. Between the trimmed V and J ends, which lost 3 bases and 4 bases, there was a span of 18 bases. DNA of the CDR3: TGTGCCAGCAGTGACATGAACAGGGCTCGGGGCTATGGCTACACCTTC. Translated: CASSDMNRARGYGYTF.

The chain combines TRBV12-3 or TRBV12-4 with TRBJ2-2; 11 bases fit TRBD1. V trimming: 5 bases; J trimming: 8 bases; junction bases outside the gene matches: 4. CDR3 length equals 14 residues. The CDR3 DNA reads TGTGCCAGCAGTATGGACAGGGGGCCTGGGGAGCTGTTTTTT. This gives the protein CASSMDRGPGELFF.

This sequence joins TRBV5-1 and TRBJ2-5; D not certain. Between the trimmed V and J ends, which lost 0 bases and 5 bases, there was a span of 17 bases. The CDR3 length is 16 residues. Looked up from germline, CDR1 is SGHRS and CDR2 is YFSETQ. The CDR3 loop is CASSLAATLARETQYF. CDR3 in DNA: TGCGCCAGCAGCTTGGCCGCGACCCTGGCGAGGGAGACCCAGTACTTC.

This clonotype has a handful of counts. The rearrangement uses TRBV27 and TRBJ2-1; D may be TRBD2 (6 bases). V gave up 5 bases and J gave up 9 bases, with 14 bases separating them. The CDR3 covers 13 residues. Looked up from germline, CDR1 is MNHEY and CDR2 is SMNVEV (reference sequence). The CDR3 here is CASSRDLAIEQFF. DNA for the CDR3: TGTGCCAGCAGTCGAGACCTAGCGATTGAGCAGTTCTTC.

The chain carries TRBV20-1 and TRBJ2-7; the D is unclear. This CDR3 comprises 11 residues. V lost 5 bases, J lost 1 base, and 6 bases lay in between. Germline-derived CDR1 and CDR2 are DFQATT and SNEGSKA (reference sequence). CDR3 coding DNA: TGCAGTGCTCTGATTTCCTACGAGCAGTACTTC. Protein product: CSALISYEQYF.

This clonotype was observed a few times. The chain couples TRBV5-6 to TRBJ2-2; D gene unclear. The CDR3 extends over 16 amino acids. Germline V gene lookup returns CDR1 SGHDT and CDR2 YYEEEE. Trimming removed 2 bases at V and 0 bases at J, with 11 bases between. This CDR3 reads CASSFDPMTNTGELFF. As DNA, the CDR3 is TGTGCCAGCAGCTTCGACCCTATGACGAACACCGGGGAGCTGTTTTTT.

This clonotype was found a few times. The genes are TRBV7-8 and TRBJ1-1, with a weak D call TRBD1 (6 bases). Germline-derived CDR1 and CDR2 are SGHVS and FQNEAQ. This CDR3 is 16 amino acids long. Trimming removed 4 bases from V and 2 bases from J, with 17 bases in between. DNA of the CDR3: TGTGCCAGCAGCTCCTCAGGCGGGGGCTATAACACTGAAGCTTTCTTT. Translated, it gives CASSSSGGGYNTEAFF.

This clonotype was counted between two and nine times. The chain couples TRBV12-3 or TRBV12-4 to TRBJ2-5, with TRBD2 matching over 10 bases. The trim removed 6 bases at V and 2 bases at J, leaving 3 bases unmatched. CDR3 length: 14 residues. The CDR3 DNA sequence: TGTGCCAGCAGGGTAGCGGGGGGACAAGAGACCCAGTACTTC. Translating it yields CASRVAGGQETQYF.